This TCR beta chain was found in a study of CD4 T cells in relation to SARS-CoV-2 and coronaviruses. Study details: After less than 11 days of antigen culture, PBMC TCR beta CDR3s were sequenced.

Generated by immunoSEQ multiplex PCR, the TCRdb table keeps only in-frame clones and is missing some. The sample shows 15,000 to 20,000 clones, approximately 80% of them seen only once. Germline CDR1 SGHAT, CDR2 FQNNGV. The CDR3 runs to 15 residues. V lost 2 bases, J lost 9 bases, and 8 bases stayed unmatched. Before the COVID-19 pandemic, during about 2011-2019, CD4+ T cells were taken from unexposed donors. The cells were cultured for roughly 11 days before CD4+ T cells were isolated. In regard to this clone: Antigen: not known.

This receptor was identified in a human donor in good health. V gene TRBV11-2 combines with J gene TRBJ2-1, with TRBD2 matching 9 bases. The sequenced sample consisted of CD4+ T cells from PBMCs, cultured in vitro. The CDR3 nucleotides read TGTGCCAGCAGCTTACAGGCGGGGGGGATTTTTGAGCAGTTCTTC. Amino acids: CASSLQAGGIFEQFF.